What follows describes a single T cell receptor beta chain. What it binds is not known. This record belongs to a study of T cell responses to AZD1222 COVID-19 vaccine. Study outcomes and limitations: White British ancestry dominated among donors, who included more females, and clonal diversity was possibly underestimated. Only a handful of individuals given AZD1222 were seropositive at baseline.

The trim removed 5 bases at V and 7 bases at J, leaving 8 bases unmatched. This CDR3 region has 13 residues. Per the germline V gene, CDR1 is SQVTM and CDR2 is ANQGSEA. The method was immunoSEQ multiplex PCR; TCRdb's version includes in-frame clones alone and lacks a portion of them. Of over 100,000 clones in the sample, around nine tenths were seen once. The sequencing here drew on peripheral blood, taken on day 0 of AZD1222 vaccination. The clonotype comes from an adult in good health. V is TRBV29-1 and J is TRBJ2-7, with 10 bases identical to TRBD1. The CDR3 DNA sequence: TGCAGCGTTAAGACAGGGGGCCCGGGGGAGCAGTACTTC. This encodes CSVKTGGPGEQYF.